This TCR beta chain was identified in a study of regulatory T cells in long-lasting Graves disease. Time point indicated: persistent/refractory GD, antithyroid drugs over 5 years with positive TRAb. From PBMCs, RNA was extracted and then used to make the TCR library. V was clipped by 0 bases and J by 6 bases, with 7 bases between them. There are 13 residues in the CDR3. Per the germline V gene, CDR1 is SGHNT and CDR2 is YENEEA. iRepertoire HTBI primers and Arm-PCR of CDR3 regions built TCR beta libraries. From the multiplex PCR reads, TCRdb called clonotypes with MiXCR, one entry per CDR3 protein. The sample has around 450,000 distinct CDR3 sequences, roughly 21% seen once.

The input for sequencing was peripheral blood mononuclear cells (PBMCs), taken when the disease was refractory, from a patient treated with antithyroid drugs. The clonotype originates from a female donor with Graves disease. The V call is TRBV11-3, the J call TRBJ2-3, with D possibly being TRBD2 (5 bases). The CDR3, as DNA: TGTGCCAGCAGCTTAGATCCGGGGGATACGCAGTATTTT. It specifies CASSLDPGDTQYF.